This T cell receptor (beta chain) came from a study of spatial heterogeneity in lung cancer. Study at large: Detection consistently yielded more beta chains than alpha chains. Raw-read counts averaged over ten per unique TCR and UMI combination.

TCRdb ran MiXCR on the 5' RACE reads and lists one entry per CDR3 protein. The repertoire holds fewer than 40,000 distinct CDR3 sequences, roughly 8% seen once, with around 30% in the top ten. Time point given: sample taken at primary tumor resection. Material for sequencing was whole RNA from tumor, nontumor lung or frozen PBMC, left unsorted. The CDR3 loop spans 15 amino acids. Germline V gene lookup returns CDR1 DFQATT and CDR2 SNEGSKA (reference sequence). V dropped 3 bases and J dropped 4 bases, with 18 bases sitting between them. The TCR comes from a male donor with early-stage non-small cell lung cancer. J is TRBJ1-2 and V is TRBV20-1, with D unresolved. The source material was PBMCs, sampled at surgery. CDR3 sequence reads: CSASAYATNGYGYTF. In nucleotides, the CDR3 is TGCAGTGCTAGTGCGTACGCCACAAACGGCTATGGCTACACCTTC.